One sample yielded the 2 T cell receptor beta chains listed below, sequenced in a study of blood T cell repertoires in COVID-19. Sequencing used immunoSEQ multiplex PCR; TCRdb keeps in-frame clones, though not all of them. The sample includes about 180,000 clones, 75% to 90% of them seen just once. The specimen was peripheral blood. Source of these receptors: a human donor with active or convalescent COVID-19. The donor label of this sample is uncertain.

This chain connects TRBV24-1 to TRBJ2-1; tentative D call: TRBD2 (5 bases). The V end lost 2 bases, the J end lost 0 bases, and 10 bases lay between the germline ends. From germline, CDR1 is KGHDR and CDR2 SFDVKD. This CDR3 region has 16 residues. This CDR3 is CATSDSKAVSYNEQFF. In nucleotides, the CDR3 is TGTGCCACCAGTGATTCGAAAGCGGTCTCCTACAATGAGCAGTTCTTC.

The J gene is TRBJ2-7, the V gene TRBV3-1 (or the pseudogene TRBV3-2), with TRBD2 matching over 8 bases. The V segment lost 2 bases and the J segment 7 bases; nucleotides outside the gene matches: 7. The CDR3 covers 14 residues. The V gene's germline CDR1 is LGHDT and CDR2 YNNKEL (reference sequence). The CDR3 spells CASSQTGGPEEQYF. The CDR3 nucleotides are TGTGCCAGCAGCCAAACGGGAGGGCCGGAAGAGCAGTACTTC.